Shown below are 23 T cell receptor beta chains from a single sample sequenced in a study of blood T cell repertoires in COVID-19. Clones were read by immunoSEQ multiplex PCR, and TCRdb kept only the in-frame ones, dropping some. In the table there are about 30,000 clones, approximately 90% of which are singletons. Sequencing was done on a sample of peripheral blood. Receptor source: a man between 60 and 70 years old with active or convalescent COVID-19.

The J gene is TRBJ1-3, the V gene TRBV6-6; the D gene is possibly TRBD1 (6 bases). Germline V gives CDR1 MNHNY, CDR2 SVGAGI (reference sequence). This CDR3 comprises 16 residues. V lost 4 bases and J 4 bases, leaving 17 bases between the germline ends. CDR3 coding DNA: TGTGCCAGCAGTTTTACAGGGAGCTTTTCCGGAAACACCATATATTTT. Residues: CASSFTGSFSGNTIYF.

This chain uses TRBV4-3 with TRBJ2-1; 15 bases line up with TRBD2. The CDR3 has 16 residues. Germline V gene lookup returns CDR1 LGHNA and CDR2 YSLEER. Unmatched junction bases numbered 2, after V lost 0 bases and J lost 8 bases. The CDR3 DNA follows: TGCGCCAGCAGCCAAGACGGGACTAGCGGGGGGCATGAGCAGTTCTTC. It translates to CASSQDGTSGGHEQFF.

CDR3 bases: TGTGCCAGCAGCCCACTCGGACTAGCGGGAAGGGTTCCCCCCGAGCAGTACTTC. The encoded protein is CASSPLGLAGRVPPEQYF. J is TRBJ2-7 and V is TRBV5-6; 12 nucleotides agree with TRBD2. The germline CDR1 and CDR2 sequences are SGHDT and YYEEEE. This CDR3 contains 18 residues. V shed 4 bases, J shed 6 bases, and the junction held 17 bases outside the gene matches. Filled out from reference TRBV5-6 and TRBJ2-7, the complete variable domain reads DAGVTQSPTHLIKTRGQQVTLRCSPKSGHDTVSWYQQALGQGPQFIFQYYEEEERQRGNFPDRFSGHQFPNYSSELNVNALLLGDSALYLCASSPLGLAGRVPPEQYFGPGTRLTVT.

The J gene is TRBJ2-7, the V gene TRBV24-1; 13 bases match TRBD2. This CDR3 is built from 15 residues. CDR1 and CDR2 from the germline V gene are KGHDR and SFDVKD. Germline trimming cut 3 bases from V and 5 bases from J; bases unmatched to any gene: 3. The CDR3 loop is CATSDGTSGMHEQYF. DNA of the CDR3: TGTGCCACCAGTGATGGGACTAGCGGGATGCACGAGCAGTACTTC.

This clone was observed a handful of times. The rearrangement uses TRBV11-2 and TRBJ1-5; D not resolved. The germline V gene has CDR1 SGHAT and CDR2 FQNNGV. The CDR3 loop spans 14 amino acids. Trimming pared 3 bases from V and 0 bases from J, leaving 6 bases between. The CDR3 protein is CASSLSDSNQPQHF. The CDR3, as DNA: TGTGCCAGCAGCTTGAGCGATAGCAATCAGCCCCAGCATTTT. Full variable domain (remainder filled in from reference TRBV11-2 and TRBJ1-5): EAGVAQSPRYKIIEKRQSVAFWCNPISGHATLYWYQQILGQGPKLLIQFQNNGVVDDSQLPKDRFSAERLKGVDSTLKIQPAKLEDSAVYLCASSLSDSNQPQHFGDGTRLSIL.

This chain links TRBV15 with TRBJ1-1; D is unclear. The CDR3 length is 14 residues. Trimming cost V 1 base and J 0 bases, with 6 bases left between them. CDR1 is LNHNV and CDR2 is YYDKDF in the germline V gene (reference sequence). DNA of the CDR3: TGTGCCACCAGCAGAGCGGGGATGAACACTGAAGCTTTCTTT. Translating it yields CATSRAGMNTEAFF. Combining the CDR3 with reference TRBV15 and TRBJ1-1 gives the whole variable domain DAMVIQNPRYQVTQFGKPVTLSCSQTLNHNVMYWYQQKSSQAPKLLFHYYDKDFNNEADTPDNFQSRRPNTSFCFLDIRSPGLGDTAMYLCATSRAGMNTEAFFGQGTRLTVV.

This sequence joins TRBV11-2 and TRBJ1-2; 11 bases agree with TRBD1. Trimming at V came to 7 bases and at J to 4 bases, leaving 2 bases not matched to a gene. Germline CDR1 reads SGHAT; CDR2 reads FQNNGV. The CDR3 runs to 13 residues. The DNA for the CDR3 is TGTGCCAGCATCGGGACAGGGGGCTATGGCTACACCTTC. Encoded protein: CASIGTGGYGYTF. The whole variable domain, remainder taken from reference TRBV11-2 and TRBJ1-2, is EAGVAQSPRYKIIEKRQSVAFWCNPISGHATLYWYQQILGQGPKLLIQFQNNGVVDDSQLPKDRFSAERLKGVDSTLKIQPAKLEDSAVYLCASIGTGGYGYTFGSGTRLTVV.

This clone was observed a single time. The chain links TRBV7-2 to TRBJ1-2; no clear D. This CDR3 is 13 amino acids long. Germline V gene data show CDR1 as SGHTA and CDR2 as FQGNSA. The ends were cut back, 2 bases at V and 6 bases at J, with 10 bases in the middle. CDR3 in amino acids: CASSLRTRDGYTF. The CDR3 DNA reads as TGTGCCAGCAGCTTAAGGACGAGGGATGGCTACACCTTC.

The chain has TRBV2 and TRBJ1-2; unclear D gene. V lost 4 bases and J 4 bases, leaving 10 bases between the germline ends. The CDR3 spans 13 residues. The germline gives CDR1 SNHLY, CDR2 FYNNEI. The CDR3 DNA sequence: TGTGCCAGCAGTGTTCTATCGAGCTATGGCTACACCTTC. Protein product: CASSVLSSYGYTF.

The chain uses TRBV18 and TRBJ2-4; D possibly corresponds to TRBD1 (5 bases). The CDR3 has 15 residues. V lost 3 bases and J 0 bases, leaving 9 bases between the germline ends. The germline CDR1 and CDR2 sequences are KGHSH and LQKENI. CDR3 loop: CASSPSRAAKNIQYF. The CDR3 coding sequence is TGTGCCAGCTCACCCAGCAGGGCAGCCAAAAACATTCAGTACTTC. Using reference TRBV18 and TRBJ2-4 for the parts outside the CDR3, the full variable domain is NAGVMQNPRHLVRRRGQEARLRCSPMKGHSHVYWYRQLPEEGLKFMVYLQKENIIDESGMPKERFSAEFPKEGPSILRIQQVVRGDSAAYFCASSPSRAAKNIQYFGAGTRLSVL.

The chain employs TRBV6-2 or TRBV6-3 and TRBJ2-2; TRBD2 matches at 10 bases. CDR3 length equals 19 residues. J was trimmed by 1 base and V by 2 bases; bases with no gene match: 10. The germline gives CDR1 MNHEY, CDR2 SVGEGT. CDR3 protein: CASSYDPAAGGRNTGELFF. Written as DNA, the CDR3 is TGTGCCAGCAGTTACGATCCGGCAGCGGGAGGGCGGAACACCGGGGAGCTGTTTTTT.

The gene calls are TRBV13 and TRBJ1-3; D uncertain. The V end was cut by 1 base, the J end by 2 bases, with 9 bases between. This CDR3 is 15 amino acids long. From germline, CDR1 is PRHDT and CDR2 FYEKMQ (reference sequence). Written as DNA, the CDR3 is TGTGCCAGCAGCTTAGATTCAGGCGCTGGAAACACCATATATTTT. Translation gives CASSLDSGAGNTIYF.

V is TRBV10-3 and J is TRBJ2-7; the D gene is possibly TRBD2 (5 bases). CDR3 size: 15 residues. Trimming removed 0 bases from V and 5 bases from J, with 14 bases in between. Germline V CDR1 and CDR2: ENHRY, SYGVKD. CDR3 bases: TGTGCCATCAGTGAGTCGAGGGCGGTGGGGAACGAGCAGTACTTC. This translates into CAISESRAVGNEQYF.

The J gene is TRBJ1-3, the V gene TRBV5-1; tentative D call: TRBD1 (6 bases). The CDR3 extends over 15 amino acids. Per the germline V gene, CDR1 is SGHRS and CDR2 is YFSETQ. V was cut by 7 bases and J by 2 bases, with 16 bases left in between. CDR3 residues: CASCTGSVAGNTIYF. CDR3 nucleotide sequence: TGCGCCAGCTGTACAGGGTCCGTGGCTGGAAACACCATATATTTT.

The CDR3 reads CASSTDRAYGYTF. CDR3 DNA: TGTGCCAGCAGCACCGACAGGGCCTATGGCTACACCTTC. V usage is TRBV7-3 and J usage is TRBJ1-2; TRBD1 matches at 7 bases. V shed 5 bases and J 4 bases; nucleotides not matched to a gene: 4. The CDR3 extends over 13 amino acids. In germline, CDR1 is SGHTA, CDR2 FQGTGA.

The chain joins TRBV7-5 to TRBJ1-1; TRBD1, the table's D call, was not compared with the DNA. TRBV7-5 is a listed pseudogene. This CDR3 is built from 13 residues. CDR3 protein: CARSLTLNTEAFF. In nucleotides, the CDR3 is TGTGCCAGAAGCTTAACACTGAACACTGAAGCTTTCTTT.

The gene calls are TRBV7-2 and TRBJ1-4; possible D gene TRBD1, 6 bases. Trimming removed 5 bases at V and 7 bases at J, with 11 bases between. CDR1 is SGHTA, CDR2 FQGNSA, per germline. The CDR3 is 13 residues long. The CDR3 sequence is CASSTLQGEKLFF. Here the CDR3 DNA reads TGTGCCAGCAGCACCTTACAGGGTGAAAAACTGTTTTTT. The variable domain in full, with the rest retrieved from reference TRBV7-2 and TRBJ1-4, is GAGVSQSPSNKVTEKGKDVELRCDPISGHTALYWYRQSLGQGLEFLIYFQGNSAPDKSGLPSDRFSAERTGGSVSTLTIQRTQQEDSAVYLCASSTLQGEKLFFGSGTQLSVL.

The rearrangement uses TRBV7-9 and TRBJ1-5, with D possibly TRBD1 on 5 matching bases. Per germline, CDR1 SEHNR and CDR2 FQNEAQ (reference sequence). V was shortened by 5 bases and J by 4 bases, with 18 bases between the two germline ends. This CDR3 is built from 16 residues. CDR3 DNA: TGTGCCAGCAGCCCCCCTGAAACAGGAACAAATCAGCCCCAGCATTTT. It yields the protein CASSPPETGTNQPQHF.

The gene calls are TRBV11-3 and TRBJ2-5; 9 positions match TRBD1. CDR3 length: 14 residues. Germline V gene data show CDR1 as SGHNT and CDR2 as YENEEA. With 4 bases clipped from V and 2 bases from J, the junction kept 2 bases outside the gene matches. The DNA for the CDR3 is TGTGCCAGCAGCTCGACAGGGGGGCAAGAGACCCAGTACTTC. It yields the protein CASSSTGGQETQYF.

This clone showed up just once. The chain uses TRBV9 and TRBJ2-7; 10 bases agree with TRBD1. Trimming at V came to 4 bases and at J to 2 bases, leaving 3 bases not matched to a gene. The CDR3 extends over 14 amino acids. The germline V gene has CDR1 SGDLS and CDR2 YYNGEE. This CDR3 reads CASSLGQGAYEQYF. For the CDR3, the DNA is TGTGCCAGCAGCCTCGGACAGGGGGCCTACGAGCAGTACTTC.

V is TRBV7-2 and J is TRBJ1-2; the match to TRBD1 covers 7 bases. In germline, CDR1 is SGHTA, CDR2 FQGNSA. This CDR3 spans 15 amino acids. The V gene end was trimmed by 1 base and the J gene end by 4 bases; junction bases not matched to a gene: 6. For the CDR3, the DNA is TGTGCCAGCAGCTTAGGAGGGGGACAGCCCTATGGCTACACCTTC. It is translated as CASSLGGGQPYGYTF.

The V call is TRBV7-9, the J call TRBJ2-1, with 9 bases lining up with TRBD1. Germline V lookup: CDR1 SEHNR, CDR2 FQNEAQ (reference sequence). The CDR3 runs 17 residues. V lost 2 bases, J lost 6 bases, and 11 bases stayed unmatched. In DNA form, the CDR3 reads TGTGCCAGCAGCTTAAGGCTTAGCGACAGGGGGTCCAATGAGCAGTTCTTC. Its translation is CASSLRLSDRGSNEQFF. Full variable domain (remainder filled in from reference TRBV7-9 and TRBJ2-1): DTGVSQNPRHKITKRGQNVTFRCDPISEHNRLYWYRQTLGQGPEFLTYFQNEAQLEKSRLLSDRFSAERPKGSFSTLEIQRTEQGDSAMYLCASSLRLSDRGSNEQFFGPGTRLTVL.

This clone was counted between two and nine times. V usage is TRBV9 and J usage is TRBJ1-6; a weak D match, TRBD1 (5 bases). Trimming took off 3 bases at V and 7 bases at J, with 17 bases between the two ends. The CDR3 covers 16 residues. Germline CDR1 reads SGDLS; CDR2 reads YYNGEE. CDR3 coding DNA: TGTGCCAGCAGCGGCGGAAATCGACAGTACAATTCACCCCTCCACTTT. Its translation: CASSGGNRQYNSPLHF. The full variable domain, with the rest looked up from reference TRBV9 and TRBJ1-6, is DSGVTQTPKHLITATGQRVTLRCSPRSGDLSVYWYQQSLDQGLQFLIQYYNGEERAKGNILERFSAQQFPDLHSELNLSSLELGDSALYFCASSGGNRQYNSPLHFGNGTRLTVT.